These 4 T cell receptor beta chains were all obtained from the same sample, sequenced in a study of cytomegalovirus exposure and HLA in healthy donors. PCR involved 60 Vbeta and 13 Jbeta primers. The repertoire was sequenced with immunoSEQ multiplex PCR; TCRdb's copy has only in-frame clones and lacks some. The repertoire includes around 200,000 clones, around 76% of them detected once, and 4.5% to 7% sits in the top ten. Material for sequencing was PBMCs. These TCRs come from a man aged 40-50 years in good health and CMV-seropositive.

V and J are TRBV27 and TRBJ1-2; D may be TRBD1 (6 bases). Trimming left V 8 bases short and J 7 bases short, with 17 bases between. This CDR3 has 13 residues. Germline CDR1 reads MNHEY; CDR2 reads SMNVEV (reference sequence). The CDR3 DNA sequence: TGTGCCAGCCGGAAGGACAGCCTACGTGGCTACACCTTC. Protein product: CASRKDSLRGYTF.

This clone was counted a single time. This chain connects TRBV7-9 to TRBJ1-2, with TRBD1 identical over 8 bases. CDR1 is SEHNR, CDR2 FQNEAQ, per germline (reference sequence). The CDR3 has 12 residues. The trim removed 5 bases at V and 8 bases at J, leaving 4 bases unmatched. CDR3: CASSQGQAGYTF. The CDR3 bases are TGTGCCAGCAGCCAGGGACAGGCAGGCTACACCTTC.

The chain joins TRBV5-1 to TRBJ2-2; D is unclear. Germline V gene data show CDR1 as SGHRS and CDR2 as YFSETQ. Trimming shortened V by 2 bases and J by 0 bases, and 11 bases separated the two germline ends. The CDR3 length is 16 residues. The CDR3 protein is CASSFGDLPNTGELFF. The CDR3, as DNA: TGCGCCAGCAGCTTTGGCGACTTACCGAACACCGGGGAGCTGTTTTTT.

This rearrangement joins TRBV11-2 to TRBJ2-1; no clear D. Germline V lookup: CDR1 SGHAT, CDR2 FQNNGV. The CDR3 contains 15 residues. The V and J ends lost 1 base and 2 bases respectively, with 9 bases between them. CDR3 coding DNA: TGTGCCAGCAGCTTAGTTGGCTTAACCTACAATGAGCAGTTCTTC. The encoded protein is CASSLVGLTYNEQFF.